One and the same sample provided the 9 T cell receptor beta chains below, sequenced in a study of technical replicates of blood from a handful of donors. Measured with immunoSEQ multiplex PCR; TCRdb has only the in-frame clones, and not every one. The sample lists fewer than 85,000 clones, just under 95% occurring once. Sequences were obtained from T cells isolated from PBMCs. These receptor sequences come from a human donor in good health.

The chain employs TRBV6-5 and TRBJ2-7, with 7 bases lining up with TRBD2. V lost 5 bases, J lost 2 bases, and 6 bases stayed unmatched. The CDR3 extends over 14 amino acids. In germline, CDR1 is MNHEY, CDR2 SVGAGI. CDR3: CASSLAEGTYEQYF. The CDR3 DNA reads as TGTGCCAGCAGTCTAGCGGAGGGAACCTACGAGCAGTACTTC.

This chain joins TRBV6-4 and TRBJ2-1, with D possibly TRBD2 on 5 matching bases. This CDR3 has 14 residues. Deletions cut 3 bases from V and 6 bases from J, with 12 bases between. Germline lookup yields CDR1 MRHNA and CDR2 SNTAGT. DNA for the CDR3: TGTGCCAGCAGTGAGGCCGGGGAGAGCAATGAGCAGTTCTTC. This sequence encodes CASSEAGESNEQFF.

The V call is TRBV6-1, the J call TRBJ2-7; D is uncertain. Germline V gene lookup returns CDR1 MNHNS and CDR2 SASEGT. Trimming stripped 1 base from V and 4 bases from J, with 8 bases between. The CDR3 extends over 13 amino acids. CDR3 amino acids: CASSEVGRYEQYF. The CDR3 DNA is TGTGCCAGCAGTGAAGTTGGTCGGTACGAGCAGTACTTC.

V is TRBV7-8 and J is TRBJ2-7, with D perhaps TRBD1 (6 bases). V was trimmed by 5 bases and J by 2 bases, leaving 13 bases between them. CDR1 and CDR2 (germline): SGHVS, FQNEAQ. The CDR3 has 14 amino acids. CDR3 amino acids: CASSVRDKPYEQYF. The CDR3 DNA is TGTGCCAGCAGCGTCCGGGACAAACCCTACGAGCAGTACTTC.

The chain combines TRBV6-6 with TRBJ1-5, with D uncertain. The length of the CDR3 is 12 residues. Trimming shortened V by 6 bases and J by 7 bases, and 10 bases separated the two germline ends. Germline V gene lookup returns CDR1 MNHNY and CDR2 SVGAGI (reference sequence). CDR3 amino acids: CASSGVAQPQHF. CDR3 in DNA: TGTGCCAGCAGCGGGGTAGCGCAGCCCCAGCATTTT.

This clone has a single count. V gene TRBV5-1 combines with J gene TRBJ2-1; weak D call: TRBD2 (6 bases). The germline gives CDR1 SGHRS, CDR2 YFSETQ. The CDR3 is 16 amino acids. The germline V and J ends were trimmed by 0 bases and 5 bases, with 15 bases remaining between them. CDR3 residues: CASSLDGVGEDNEQFF. CDR3 bases: TGCGCCAGCAGCTTGGATGGGGTGGGGGAGGACAATGAGCAGTTCTTC.

The V gene is TRBV2, the J gene TRBJ1-2; 9 bases match TRBD1. V dropped 6 bases and J dropped 4; count of bases not matched to a gene: 9. The germline V gene has CDR1 SNHLY and CDR2 FYNNEI. The CDR3 consists of 15 residues. The CDR3 spells CASSQGTGTGYGYTF. The CDR3 coding sequence is TGTGCCAGCAGCCAAGGGACAGGGACTGGCTATGGCTACACCTTC.

V usage is TRBV28 and J usage is TRBJ1-2; TRBD1 is a possible D gene (6 bases). This CDR3 has 14 amino acids. Germline lookup yields CDR1 MDHEN and CDR2 SYDVKM. V was shortened by 4 bases and J by 0 bases, with 9 bases between the two germline ends. CDR3 residues: CASSSGQTNYGYTF. The CDR3 DNA reads TGTGCCAGCAGTTCAGGACAGACTAACTATGGCTACACCTTC.

The rearrangement joins TRBV6-1 to TRBJ1-1; 9 positions match TRBD1. Germline V gene lookup returns CDR1 MNHNS and CDR2 SASEGT. The CDR3 is 14 amino acids. Trimming cost V 3 bases and J 1 base; bases outside gene matches: 0. As DNA, the CDR3 is TGTGCCAGCAGTGAGGGACAGGGGAACACTGAAGCTTTCTTT. It translates to CASSEGQGNTEAFF.